These 11 T cell receptor beta chains came from one sample sequenced in a study of blood T cells in healthy people across ages. The use of a sample-barcoded 5' primer and a J-beta primer mix characterized a second PCR of roughly 7 to 11 cycles. TCRdb recomputed calls from the 5' RACE reads with MiXCR, one row per CDR3 protein. Among over 1.5 million distinct CDR3 sequences listed, just under 50% were seen once. Sequencing input: blood. The receptors stem from a woman between 40 and 55 years old in good health.

Only a few counts were recorded for this clonotype. The V call is TRBV10-3, the J call TRBJ2-6; D unclear. The CDR3 extends over 17 amino acids. Per the germline V gene, CDR1 is ENHRY and CDR2 is SYGVKD. V lost 7 bases, J lost 0 bases, and 16 bases lay in between. The CDR3 nucleotides read TGTGCCATCAAAGGCGGAACGAGGCCCTCTGGGGCCAACGTCCTGACTTTC. This translates into CAIKGGTRPSGANVLTF.

The chain links TRBV24-1 to TRBJ2-3; 12 bases line up with TRBD2. The junction had 6 bases not matched to a gene; V was cut back by 7 bases and J by 2 bases. CDR1 is KGHDR and CDR2 is SFDVKD in the germline V gene. The CDR3 is made up of 16 amino acids. This chain's CDR3 is CATSPWTSGNTDTQYF. The CDR3 DNA is TGTGCCACCAGCCCCTGGACTAGCGGGAACACAGATACGCAGTATTTT.

The V and J genes are TRBV27 and TRBJ1-2, with no clear D. Germline loops: CDR1 MNHEY, CDR2 SMNVEV (reference sequence). The CDR3 spans 13 residues. V was clipped by 7 bases and J by 3 bases, with 12 bases between them. The CDR3, as DNA: TGTGCCAGCACCGGAAGAGGCGACTATGGCTACACCTTC. Protein sequence: CASTGRGDYGYTF.

The gene calls are TRBV7-9 and TRBJ2-7, with TRBD1 identical over 8 bases. The CDR3 runs to 15 residues. After removal of 4 bases from V and 2 bases from J, the junction contained 7 bases not matched to a gene. CDR1 SEHNR and CDR2 FQNEAQ come from the germline V gene (reference sequence). The DNA of the CDR3 is TGTGCCAGCAGCTCCGGGACAGGCACCGCCTACGAGCAGTACTTC. Protein product: CASSSGTGTAYEQYF.

Worth noting for this clonotype: At one boundary the junction diverges from the germline segment, which might be a read error. The CDR3 DNA sequence: TGTGCCAGCAGTGAAGCCTGGTCAGATACACAGTATTTT. The encoded protein is CASSEAWSDTQYF. The chain has TRBV6-1 and TRBJ2-3; D remains unclear. The CDR3 is made up of 13 amino acids. Germline V gives CDR1 MNHNS, CDR2 SASEGT.

The chain employs TRBV7-2 and TRBJ2-7; maybe TRBD1 (5 bases). Per the germline V gene, CDR1 is SGHTA and CDR2 is FQGNSA. Trimming cost V 2 bases and J 2 bases, with 10 bases left between them. The CDR3 is made up of 14 amino acids. CDR3 sequence reads: CASSLPGRPYEQYF. CDR3 nucleotides: TGTGCCAGCAGCTTACCAGGGCGCCCCTACGAGCAGTACTTC. Full variable domain (remainder filled in from reference TRBV7-2 and TRBJ2-7): GAGVSQSPSNKVTEKGKDVELRCDPISGHTALYWYRQSLGQGLEFLIYFQGNSAPDKSGLPSDRFSAERTGGSVSTLTIQRTQQEDSAVYLCASSLPGRPYEQYFGPGTRLTVT.

This clonotype has just a few counts. This chain uses TRBV6-5 with TRBJ1-2; 8 bases match TRBD1. The CDR3 is 17 residues long. Unmatched junction bases numbered 18, after V lost 4 bases and J lost 8 bases. Germline CDR1 is MNHEY and CDR2 is SVGAGI. CDR3: CASSSTGTGPRVGGYTF. CDR3 coding DNA: TGTGCCAGCAGTTCAACCGGGACAGGTCCGCGAGTGGGGGGCTACACCTTC.

Notes on this clonotype: At one boundary the junction diverges from the germline segment, which might be a read error. The chain carries TRBV6-2 or TRBV6-3 and TRBJ2-1; 15 bases match TRBD2. Germline V CDR1 and CDR2: MNHEY, SVGEGT. CDR3 length equals 19 residues. CDR3 coding DNA: TGTACCAGCAGTTCGCCGGGACTAGCGGGGGGACCGGCCTACAATGAGCAGTTCTTC. Protein: CTSSSPGLAGGPAYNEQFF.

The rearrangement joins TRBV25-1 to TRBJ1-5; the match to TRBD1 covers 7 bases. The junction had 7 bases not matched to a gene; V was cut back by 3 bases and J by 5 bases. From germline, CDR1 is MGHDK and CDR2 SYGVNS. The CDR3 has 15 amino acids. CDR3 in amino acids: CASSEEGAGDQPQHF. The CDR3 DNA reads as TGTGCCAGCAGTGAGGAGGGGGCGGGGGATCAGCCCCAGCATTTT. The entire variable domain, with the rest obtained from reference TRBV25-1 and TRBJ1-5, is as follows: EADIYQTPRYLVIGTGKKITLECSQTMGHDKMYWYQQDPGMELHLIHYSYGVNSTEKGDLSSESTVSRIRTEHFPLTLESARPSHTSQYLCASSEEGAGDQPQHFGDGTRLSIL.

The chain combines TRBV7-2 with TRBJ2-1; TRBD2 agrees at 7 bases. V trimming: 2 bases; J trimming: 3 bases; junction bases outside the gene matches: 4. This CDR3 spans 15 amino acids. The germline V gene has CDR1 SGHTA and CDR2 FQGNSA. The CDR3 bases are TGTGCCAGCAGCTTAAGCGGGGATCGCTACAATGAGCAGTTCTTC. Translated, it gives CASSLSGDRYNEQFF.

The J gene is TRBJ2-3, the V gene TRBV5-1, with a possible D match to TRBD2 (6 bases). CDR1 and CDR2 from the germline V gene are SGHRS and YFSETQ. Trimming took 3 bases from V and 0 from J, leaving 11 bases between them. The CDR3 is made up of 15 amino acids. The CDR3: CASSWGLLSTDTQYF. Written as DNA, the CDR3 is TGCGCCAGCAGCTGGGGACTTCTTAGCACAGATACGCAGTATTTT.